This T cell receptor beta chain was found in a study of blood T cell repertoires in COVID-19. Study at large: Samples taken during acute and convalescent COVID-19 were collected in the United States, Italy and Spain. The cDNA or gDNA used as material had been derived from T cells, B-cell-depleted T cells, or PBMCs.

This CDR3 is 15 amino acids long. Trimming cost V 4 bases and J 2 bases; bases outside gene matches: 8. Germline V gene data show CDR1 as SGHDT and CDR2 as YYEEEE. TCRdb keeps only in-frame clones here, not all; method: immunoSEQ multiplex PCR. The table records fewer than 200,000 clones, less than 90% of them present only once. The TCR comes from a human donor with acute COVID-19. The donor label of this sample is uncertain. The J gene is TRBJ2-5, the V gene TRBV5-6; 7 nucleotides agree with TRBD1. Sequenced sample: PBMCs or T cells enriched from blood (not recorded which). The CDR3: CASSLDDRAQETQYF. Here the CDR3 DNA reads TGTGCCAGCAGCCTGGACGACAGGGCTCAAGAGACCCAGTACTTC.